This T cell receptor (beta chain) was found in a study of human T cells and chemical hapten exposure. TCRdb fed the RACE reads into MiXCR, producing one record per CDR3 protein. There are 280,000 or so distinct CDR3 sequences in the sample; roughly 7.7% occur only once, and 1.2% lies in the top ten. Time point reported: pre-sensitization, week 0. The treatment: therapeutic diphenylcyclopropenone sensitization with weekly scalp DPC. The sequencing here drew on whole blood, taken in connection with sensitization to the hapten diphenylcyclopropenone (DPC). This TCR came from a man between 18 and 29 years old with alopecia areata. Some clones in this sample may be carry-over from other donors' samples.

CDR3 nucleotides: TGCGCCAGCAGCCAAAACAGTTTAGGCAGGGACGAGCAGTACTTC. This sequence encodes CASSQNSLGRDEQYF. V gene TRBV4-1 combines with J gene TRBJ2-7, with D possibly being TRBD1 (5 bases). The V gene lost 2 bases and the J gene lost 5 bases, with 16 bases spanning the gap. Germline CDR1 MGHRA, CDR2 YSYEKL. CDR3 length equals 15 residues.